This T cell receptor beta chain appears in the sequencing data of a study of blood T cell repertoires in COVID-19. Study background: Spain, Italy and the United States supplied samples that represented acute and convalescent COVID-19. The cDNA or gDNA used as material had been derived from T cells, B-cell-depleted T cells, or PBMCs.

Germline V lookup: CDR1 MNHEY, CDR2 SMNVEV (reference sequence). This CDR3 contains 16 residues. V was cut by 8 bases and J by 7 bases, with 23 bases left in between. Only in-frame clones appear in the TCRdb table, and some are missing; sequencing was by immunoSEQ multiplex PCR. Seen here are fewer than 300,000 clones, roughly 84% observed once, and the top ten hold around a sixth. Seattle patient enrollment occurred during active infection, with longitudinal follow-up thereafter. The TCR sequence derives from a person aged 65-85 years with COVID-19, enrolled during active disease. Input material: peripheral blood. This chain uses TRBV27 with TRBJ1-4; maybe TRBD1 (6 bases). The CDR3 DNA reads TGTGCCAGCGGCAACCATGGGGGCGGTATCGGTGAAAAACTGTTTTTT. Its protein is CASGNHGGGIGEKLFF. Full variable domain (rest looked up from reference TRBV27 and TRBJ1-4): EAQVTQNPRYLITVTGKKLTVTCSQNMNHEYMSWYRQDPGLGLRQIYYSMNVEVTDKGDVPEGYKVSRKEKRNFPLILESPSPNQTSLYFCASGNHGGGIGEKLFFGSGTQLSVL.